One sample yielded the 31 T cell receptor beta chains listed below, sequenced in a study of cytomegalovirus exposure and HLA in healthy donors (dated by TCRdb to the late 2010s). Library creation used the immunoSEQ multiplex PCR assay. For the multiplex PCR, a mixture combining 60 forward primers for TCR Vbeta segments and 13 reverse primers for TCR Jbeta segments was used. What TCRdb holds here is the immuneACCESS table cut down to in-frame rearrangements. Part of the clones is not present; checked against another copy, under half of the missing clones reflect an unresolved V gene, and the others are unexplained. This sample holds about 67,000 clones; 75% to 90% were observed only once. The ten largest clones capture about 12% of the sample. Sequencing was carried out using PBMCs. These receptors were obtained from a woman between 25 and 40 years old in good health and CMV-seropositive.

V and J are TRBV5-1 and TRBJ2-1; tentative D call: TRBD2 (6 bases). The V gene lost 1 base and the J gene lost 5 bases, with 13 bases spanning the gap. The V gene's germline CDR1 is SGHRS and CDR2 YFSETQ. This CDR3 is 15 amino acids long. CDR3 protein: CASSLYGGIDNEQFF. The CDR3, as DNA: TGCGCCAGCAGCTTGTACGGCGGGATTGACAATGAGCAGTTCTTC.

The chain links TRBV29-1 to TRBJ1-1, with TRBD1 identical over 10 bases. Trimming took 4 bases from V and 6 from J; bases not matched to a gene: 5. The germline V gene encodes CDR1 SQVTM and CDR2 ANQGSEA. CDR3 size: 13 residues. Here the CDR3 reads CSVAGQGHPEAFF. CDR3 nucleotides: TGCAGCGTTGCGGGACAGGGGCATCCTGAAGCTTTCTTT. Looking up the rest from reference TRBV29-1 and TRBJ1-1 gives the full variable domain: SAVISQKPSRDICQRGTSLTIQCQVDSQVTMMFWYRQQPGQSLTLIATANQGSEATYESGFVIDKFPISRPNLTFSTLTVSNMSPEDSSIYLCSVAGQGHPEAFFGQGTRLTVV.

The V and J genes are TRBV11-2 and TRBJ2-7; 9 bases are shared with TRBD2. J was trimmed by 5 bases and V by 10 bases; bases with no gene match: 18. Germline V lookup: CDR1 SGHAT, CDR2 FQNNGV. The CDR3 is 16 amino acids. The CDR3, as DNA: TGTGCCACCTCGAGGGCTAGCGGGATAAGTGGGCACGAGCAGTACTTC. This translates into CATSRASGISGHEQYF.

This sequence joins TRBV25-1 and TRBJ2-1; TRBD2 matches at 13 bases. The V segment lost 6 bases and the J segment 6 bases; nucleotides outside the gene matches: 5. CDR1 MGHDK and CDR2 SYGVNS come from the germline V gene. The CDR3 has 15 residues. The CDR3 sequence is CASSPTSGRFNEQFF. The CDR3 nucleotides are TGTGCCAGCAGCCCGACTAGCGGGAGGTTCAATGAGCAGTTCTTC.

This clone was detected once. The chain carries TRBV27 and TRBJ1-5; the match to TRBD1 covers 9 bases. V shed 5 bases and J 7 bases; nucleotides not matched to a gene: 9. The CDR3 runs 15 residues. Germline CDR1 reads MNHEY; CDR2 reads SMNVEV (reference sequence). This CDR3 is CASSPEGQGGQPQHF. DNA for the CDR3: TGTGCCAGCAGTCCAGAGGGACAGGGAGGCCAGCCCCAGCATTTT.

The V call is TRBV19, the J call TRBJ1-2, with 10 positions matching TRBD1. CDR1 is LNHDA, CDR2 SQIVND, per germline (reference sequence). J lost 8 bases, V lost 6 bases, and 3 bases had no gene match. The CDR3 is 12 residues long. The CDR3: CASRLTGGGYTF. The CDR3 DNA sequence: TGTGCCAGTAGACTGACAGGGGGCGGCTACACCTTC.

The V gene is TRBV10-3, the J gene TRBJ2-7; the D gene is possibly TRBD1 (6 bases). The germline CDR1 and CDR2 sequences are ENHRY and SYGVKD. The CDR3 extends over 13 amino acids. V was trimmed by 6 bases and J by 3 bases, leaving 12 bases between them. CDR3 DNA sequence: TGTGCCATCAGAGCCGGGACAAGCTACGAGCAGTACTTC. It yields the protein CAIRAGTSYEQYF.

V is TRBV5-4 and J is TRBJ2-5; TRBD2 aligns across 8 bases. The V gene's germline CDR1 is SGHNT and CDR2 YYREEE (reference sequence). The CDR3 loop spans 14 amino acids. The junction had 5 bases not matched to a gene; V was cut back by 0 bases and J by 7 bases. CDR3 amino acids: CASSLGSGTGTQYF. CDR3 DNA: TGTGCCAGCAGCTTGGGTAGCGGGACTGGGACCCAGTACTTC. The full variable domain, its missing parts supplied by reference TRBV5-4 and TRBJ2-5, is ETGVTQSPTHLIKTRGQQVTLRCSSQSGHNTVSWYQQALGQGPQFIFQYYREEENGRGNFPPRFSGLQFPNYSSELNVNALELDDSALYLCASSLGSGTGTQYFGPGTRLLVL.

The chain employs TRBV30 and TRBJ2-7, with D possibly matching TRBD1 (5 bases). The length of the CDR3 is 13 residues. Per the germline V gene, CDR1 is GTSNPN and CDR2 is SVGIG (reference sequence). The V end lost 0 bases, the J end lost 3 bases, and 9 bases lay between the germline ends. The CDR3 reads CAWSVGADYEQYF. CDR3 in DNA: TGTGCCTGGAGTGTAGGGGCTGACTACGAGCAGTACTTC.

This clone was recorded only once. The chain links TRBV10-3 to TRBJ1-1, with 11 positions matching TRBD1. Unmatched junction bases numbered 7, after V lost 5 bases and J lost 5 bases. The germline gives CDR1 ENHRY, CDR2 SYGVKD. The CDR3 extends over 15 amino acids. CDR3 sequence reads: CAISRTGGDETEAFF. For the CDR3, the DNA is TGTGCCATCAGTAGGACAGGGGGCGACGAGACTGAAGCTTTCTTT.

This CDR3 is CASRGPGQGETEAFF. The CDR3 coding sequence is TGTGCCAGTAGGGGCCCGGGACAGGGAGAGACTGAAGCTTTCTTT. The J gene is TRBJ1-1, the V gene TRBV19, with TRBD1 identical over 9 bases. Germline CDR1 is LNHDA and CDR2 is SQIVND (reference sequence). With V trimmed by 6 bases and J by 5 bases, 10 bases remained unmatched. There are 15 residues in the CDR3.

V and J are TRBV5-6 and TRBJ2-7; 9 bases line up with TRBD2. The J segment lost 2 bases and the V segment lost 5 bases, leaving 8 bases of the junction unmatched. Germline V gives CDR1 SGHDT, CDR2 YYEEEE. This CDR3 spans 15 amino acids. Here the CDR3 DNA reads TGTGCCAGCAGTAAACTAGCGGGCCCAACCTACGAGCAGTACTTC. This encodes CASSKLAGPTYEQYF.

Here the CDR3 reads CASSQMGQGGEAFF. The CDR3 nucleotides read TGCGCCAGCAGCCAAATGGGACAGGGTGGGGAAGCTTTCTTT. V gene TRBV4-1 combines with J gene TRBJ1-1; 9 nucleotides align to TRBD1. Germline V gene data show CDR1 as MGHRA and CDR2 as YSYEKL. Losses at the gene ends were 2 bases for V and 8 bases for J; bases not matched to a gene: 6. This CDR3 is 14 amino acids long.

J is TRBJ2-2 and V is TRBV2, with D possibly being TRBD2 (6 bases). CDR3 size: 19 residues. Trimming removed 5 bases at V and 7 bases at J, with 29 bases between. Germline lookup yields CDR1 SNHLY and CDR2 FYNNEI. CDR3 region: CASSYHRDFSLFLSGELFF. The CDR3 nucleotides are TGTGCCAGCAGTTATCACCGGGACTTCTCCCTTTTTTTGAGCGGGGAGCTGTTTTTT.

This chain links TRBV30 with TRBJ2-7, with TRBD1 as a possible D gene (5 bases). V was cut by 4 bases and J by 4 bases, with 20 bases left in between. The CDR3 consists of 15 residues. CDR1 GTSNPN and CDR2 SVGIG come from the germline V gene (reference sequence). The CDR3 DNA reads TGTGCCTGGATCCCCGAGGCGCAGGGCAAGTACGAGCAGTACTTC. Encoded protein: CAWIPEAQGKYEQYF.

The chain employs TRBV5-4 and TRBJ2-3; 8 nucleotides match TRBD2. The CDR3 sequence is 15 residues long. The junction had 8 bases not matched to a gene; V was cut back by 4 bases and J by 4 bases. Germline values: CDR1 SGHNT, CDR2 YYREEE (reference sequence). CDR3 DNA: TGTGCCAGCAGCCCCGGGAGCGGGAGCCCAGATACGCAGTATTTT. Its translation: CASSPGSGSPDTQYF.

The chain links TRBV29-1 to TRBJ1-2; D perhaps matches TRBD1 (5 bases). The CDR3 length is 13 residues. Deletions cut 4 bases from V and 6 bases from J, with 15 bases between. CDR1 SQVTM and CDR2 ANQGSEA come from the germline V gene. The chain's CDR3 is CSVVFGQMNGYTF. The CDR3 bases are TGCAGCGTTGTTTTTGGACAAATGAATGGCTACACCTTC.

V is TRBV9 and J is TRBJ1-1; TRBD1 matches 7 bases. Germline V CDR1 and CDR2: SGDLS, YYNGEE. The CDR3 covers 14 residues. Trimming took 3 bases from V and 6 from J; bases not matched to a gene: 8. The CDR3 nucleotides read TGTGCCAGCAGCGAGAGGGACAGATGGTCTGAAGCTTTCTTT. Protein sequence: CASSERDRWSEAFF.

CDR3: CASSPPPRNTEAFF. The CDR3 region has the DNA TGTGCCAGCAGTCCCCCCCCTCGGAACACTGAAGCTTTCTTT. The chain employs TRBV27 and TRBJ1-1; D gene unclear. CDR3 length: 14 residues. The V and J ends lost 5 bases and 1 base respectively, with 11 bases between them. The V gene's germline CDR1 is MNHEY and CDR2 SMNVEV (reference sequence).

V and J are TRBV6-6 and TRBJ2-1, with D maybe TRBD2 (5 bases). Germline values: CDR1 MNHNY, CDR2 SVGAGI (reference sequence). The CDR3 is 14 residues long. V dropped 5 bases and J dropped 0 bases, with 8 bases sitting between them. CDR3 DNA sequence: TGTGCCAGCAGTACACTAGGCTCCTACAATGAGCAGTTCTTC. It translates to CASSTLGSYNEQFF.

The V and J genes are TRBV18 and TRBJ1-5; 7 nucleotides match TRBD1. This CDR3 region has 15 residues. V was pared by 5 bases and J by 4 bases, with 8 bases of the junction left unmatched. Germline V gene lookup returns CDR1 KGHSH and CDR2 LQKENI. The CDR3 DNA reads TGTGCCAGCTCAGCAGATGGACAGGTTAATCAGCCCCAGCATTTT. Encoded protein: CASSADGQVNQPQHF.

The gene calls are TRBV6-1 and TRBJ2-7, with 8 bases lining up with TRBD2. CDR3 length: 17 amino acids. Germline V gives CDR1 MNHNS, CDR2 SASEGT. J lost 1 base, V lost 2 bases, and 10 bases had no gene match. The CDR3 DNA sequence: TGTGCCAGCAGTGAACCCGGATGGGCGGGAGGTTCCTACGAGCAGTACTTC. Encoded protein: CASSEPGWAGGSYEQYF.

The J gene is TRBJ2-4, the V gene TRBV6-1; TRBD2 matches at 8 bases. The junction had 6 bases not matched to a gene; V was cut back by 4 bases and J by 7 bases. The CDR3 is made up of 14 amino acids. Germline V gives CDR1 MNHNS, CDR2 SASEGT. In DNA form, the CDR3 reads TGTGCCAGCAGTGGGCGGGAGGAGTTGAACATTCAGTACTTC. It specifies CASSGREELNIQYF.

The chain employs TRBV30 and TRBJ2-1; TRBD2 matches 7 bases. This CDR3 has 13 amino acids. Trimming cost V 7 bases and J 6 bases; bases outside gene matches: 9. CDR1 and CDR2 from the germline V gene are GTSNPN and SVGIG (reference sequence). The CDR3 sequence is CALQRDLVNEQFF. The CDR3 bases are TGTGCCTTGCAGCGGGACCTGGTCAATGAGCAGTTCTTC.

In this sample, this clone turned up once. DNA for the CDR3: TGTGCCAGCAGCTTAGCCCTAGGGTGGGGGGGTCAGCCCCAGCATTTT. Amino acid sequence: CASSLALGWGGQPQHF. This chain uses TRBV11-2 with TRBJ1-5, with a tentative D call TRBD1 (5 bases). The CDR3 totals 16 residues. Deletions cut 1 base from V and 6 bases from J, with 16 bases between. The germline V gene has CDR1 SGHAT and CDR2 FQNNGV.

V gene TRBV5-1 combines with J gene TRBJ2-3, with D perhaps matching TRBD2 (5 bases). The CDR3 has 12 residues. Germline lookup yields CDR1 SGHRS and CDR2 YFSETQ. Trimming cost V 5 bases and J 3 bases, with 7 bases left between them. The CDR3 protein is CASRGETDTQYF. DNA for the CDR3: TGCGCCAGCAGGGGAGAAACAGATACGCAGTATTTT.

The rearrangement joins TRBV11-2 to TRBJ1-4; TRBD1 agrees at 7 bases. The germline CDR1 and CDR2 sequences are SGHAT and FQNNGV. This CDR3 is built from 15 residues. The ends lost 2 bases at V and 11 bases at J; junction bases unmatched: 11. DNA of the CDR3: TGTGCCAGCAGCTTAACCGGGACAGTTGGAGAGAAACTGTTTTTT. Its translation is CASSLTGTVGEKLFF. The variable domain in full, with the rest retrieved from reference TRBV11-2 and TRBJ1-4, is EAGVAQSPRYKIIEKRQSVAFWCNPISGHATLYWYQQILGQGPKLLIQFQNNGVVDDSQLPKDRFSAERLKGVDSTLKIQPAKLEDSAVYLCASSLTGTVGEKLFFGSGTQLSVL.

V and J are TRBV27 and TRBJ2-3; D not resolved. V was shortened by 4 bases and J by 1 base, with 15 bases between the two germline ends. The CDR3 consists of 16 residues. Per the germline V gene, CDR1 is MNHEY and CDR2 is SMNVEV (reference sequence). CDR3 loop: CASSSSRSQGTDTQYF. The CDR3 DNA follows: TGTGCCAGCAGTTCGTCAAGAAGCCAGGGCACAGATACGCAGTATTTT.

The CDR3 protein is CASSDRDRGRKNTIYF. In nucleotides, the CDR3 is TGTGCCAGCAGTGATAGGGACAGGGGAAGGAAAAACACCATATATTTT. The chain has TRBV6-1 and TRBJ1-3, with TRBD1 matching 10 bases. Germline V gives CDR1 MNHNS, CDR2 SASEGT. This CDR3 spans 16 amino acids. J lost 6 bases, V lost 3 bases, and 8 bases had no gene match.

The V call is TRBV19, the J call TRBJ2-1; D perhaps matches TRBD2 (5 bases). The CDR3 has 16 residues. The V end lost 3 bases, the J end lost 0 bases, and 12 bases lay between the germline ends. Germline V gives CDR1 LNHDA, CDR2 SQIVND (reference sequence). The CDR3 DNA reads TGTGCCAGTAGTATTCCCCTAGGGAGCTCCTACAATGAGCAGTTCTTC. This codes for CASSIPLGSSYNEQFF.

V is TRBV28 and J is TRBJ2-7; 8 nucleotides agree with TRBD2. Per the germline V gene, CDR1 is MDHEN and CDR2 is SYDVKM. This CDR3 is 15 amino acids long. With V trimmed by 5 bases and J by 1 base, 7 bases remained unmatched. CDR3 loop: CASSESGSRSYEQYF. The DNA of the CDR3 is TGTGCCAGCAGTGAAAGCGGGAGCCGATCCTACGAGCAGTACTTC.